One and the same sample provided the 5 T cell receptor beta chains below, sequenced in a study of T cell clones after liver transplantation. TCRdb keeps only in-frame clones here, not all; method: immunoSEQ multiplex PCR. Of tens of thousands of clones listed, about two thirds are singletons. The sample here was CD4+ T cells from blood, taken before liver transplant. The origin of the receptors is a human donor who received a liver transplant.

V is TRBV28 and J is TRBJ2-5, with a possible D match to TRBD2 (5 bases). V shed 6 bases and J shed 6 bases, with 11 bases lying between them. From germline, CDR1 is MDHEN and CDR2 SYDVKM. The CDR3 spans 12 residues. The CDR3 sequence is CASSSTKKTQYF. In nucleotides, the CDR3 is TGTGCCAGCAGCTCGACTAAGAAGACCCAGTACTTC.

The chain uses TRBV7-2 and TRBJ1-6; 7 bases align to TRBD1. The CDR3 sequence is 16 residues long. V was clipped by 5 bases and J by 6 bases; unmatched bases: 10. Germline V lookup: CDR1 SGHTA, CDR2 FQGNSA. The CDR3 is CASSPPLGQANSPLHF. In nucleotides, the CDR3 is TGTGCCAGCAGCCCCCCTCTAGGACAGGCTAATTCACCCCTCCACTTT.

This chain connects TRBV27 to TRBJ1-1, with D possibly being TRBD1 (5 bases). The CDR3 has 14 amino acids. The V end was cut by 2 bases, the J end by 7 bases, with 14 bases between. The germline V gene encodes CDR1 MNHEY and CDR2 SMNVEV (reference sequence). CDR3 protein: CASSLNQGAGEAFF. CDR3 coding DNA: TGTGCCAGCAGTTTAAACCAGGGCGCCGGTGAAGCTTTCTTT.

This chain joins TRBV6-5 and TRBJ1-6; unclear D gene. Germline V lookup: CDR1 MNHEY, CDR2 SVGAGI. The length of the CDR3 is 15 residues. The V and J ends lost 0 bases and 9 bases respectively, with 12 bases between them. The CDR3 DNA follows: TGTGCCAGCAGTTACTCCGGTGGTGGTGGTTCACCCCTCCACTTT. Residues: CASSYSGGGGSPLHF.

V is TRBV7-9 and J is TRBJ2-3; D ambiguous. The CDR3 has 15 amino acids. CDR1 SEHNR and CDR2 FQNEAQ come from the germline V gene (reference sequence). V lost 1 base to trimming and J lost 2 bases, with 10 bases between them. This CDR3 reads CASSLVEALTDTQYF. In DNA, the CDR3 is TGTGCCAGCAGCTTAGTCGAGGCCCTCACAGATACGCAGTATTTT.